Each of the 19 T cell receptor beta chains below was sequenced from the same sample in a study of blood T cell repertoires in COVID-19. Sequencing was performed with immunoSEQ multiplex PCR; in TCRdb, only in-frame clones are kept and a portion is missing. Found here are about 76,000 clones, roughly 83% of them singletons; the top ten hold around 43%. The source material was peripheral blood. The receptor set was obtained from an elderly man with acute or convalescent COVID-19.

The chain joins TRBV7-2 to TRBJ2-3; a possible D gene is TRBD1 (5 bases). Germline V gene sequence: CDR1 SGHTA, CDR2 FQGNSA. The V and J ends lost 5 bases and 2 bases respectively, with 20 bases between them. CDR3 length: 17 residues. The CDR3 is CASSRNQGGFFTDTQYF. CDR3 sequence (DNA): TGTGCCAGCAGCCGGAACCAGGGTGGTTTTTTCACAGATACGCAGTATTTT.

The table lists this clone with a few counts. The chain employs TRBV6-5 and TRBJ1-5, with 11 bases that match TRBD1. J gave up 0 bases and V 8 bases, and 3 bases lay outside the gene matches. Germline-derived CDR1 and CDR2 are MNHEY and SVGAGI. The CDR3 contains 15 residues. In DNA, the CDR3 is TGTGCCAGCCGGACAGGGGGCGGTAGCAATCAGCCCCAGCATTTT. It encodes CASRTGGGSNQPQHF.

J is TRBJ1-5 and V is TRBV7-8; D is ambiguous. The germline CDR1 and CDR2 sequences are SGHVS and FQNEAQ. V lost 3 bases and J lost 2, with 8 bases in between. The CDR3 extends over 14 amino acids. DNA for the CDR3: TGTGCCAGCAGCTTGTGGAGGGGCAATCAGCCCCAGCATTTT. It translates to CASSLWRGNQPQHF.

The V gene is TRBV7-9, the J gene TRBJ2-3; D is unresolved. CDR1 is SEHNR, CDR2 FQNEAQ, per germline (reference sequence). Trimming stripped 5 bases from V and 0 bases from J, with 12 bases between. The CDR3 consists of 15 residues. The CDR3 loop reads CASSLYTESTDTQYF. Here the CDR3 DNA reads TGTGCCAGCAGCCTCTATACTGAGAGCACAGATACGCAGTATTTT.

The chain carries TRBV9 and TRBJ1-2; D may be TRBD1 (5 bases). Germline CDR1 reads SGDLS; CDR2 reads YYNGEE. This CDR3 spans 13 amino acids. The germline V and J ends were trimmed by 0 bases and 2 bases, with 5 bases remaining between them. This CDR3 is CASSVAGNYGYTF. DNA of the CDR3: TGTGCCAGCAGCGTAGCAGGGAACTATGGCTACACCTTC.

This clone was observed a single time. CDR3 protein: CASSSGVKGTDTQYF. The CDR3 DNA is TGTGCCAGCAGCTCGGGAGTAAAGGGCACAGATACGCAGTATTTT. The V call is TRBV13, the J call TRBJ2-3; possible D gene TRBD2, 6 bases. Trimming left V 4 bases short and J 1 base short, with 12 bases between. Germline V gives CDR1 PRHDT, CDR2 FYEKMQ (reference sequence). This CDR3 spans 15 amino acids.

The CDR3 sequence is CSVEVRDRVDEQYF. The CDR3 region has the DNA TGCAGCGTTGAAGTAAGGGACAGGGTCGACGAGCAGTACTTC. The chain employs TRBV29-1 and TRBJ2-7; 9 nucleotides align to TRBD1. Losses at the gene ends were 1 base for V and 5 bases for J; bases not matched to a gene: 6. The CDR3 is 14 residues long. In germline, CDR1 is SQVTM, CDR2 ANQGSEA.

The chain combines TRBV7-2 with TRBJ2-5, with TRBD2 identical over 9 bases. V shed 5 bases, J shed 5 bases, and the junction held 9 bases outside the gene matches. CDR3 size: 15 residues. Germline assignment: CDR1 SGHTA and CDR2 FQGNSA. The CDR3 loop reads CASSLRLAAGETQYF. CDR3 DNA sequence: TGTGCCAGCAGCCTAAGACTAGCGGCGGGCGAGACCCAGTACTTC.

The chain uses TRBV9 and TRBJ2-5, with D tentatively TRBD2 (5 bases). Germline V gene lookup returns CDR1 SGDLS and CDR2 YYNGEE. The CDR3 spans 16 residues. V lost 2 bases to trimming and J lost 2 bases, with 16 bases between them. As DNA, the CDR3 is TGTGCCAGCAGCGTCGCCGCTGCCGGGGTACAAGAGACCCAGTACTTC. Its protein is CASSVAAAGVQETQYF.

This chain joins TRBV5-4 and TRBJ2-7; 11 nucleotides agree with TRBD2. V shed 0 bases, J shed 5 bases, and the junction held 7 bases outside the gene matches. The CDR3 is made up of 16 amino acids. Germline CDR1 reads SGHNT; CDR2 reads YYREEE (reference sequence). The CDR3 spells CASSLGGTSGGNEQYF. CDR3 nucleotides: TGTGCCAGCAGCTTGGGCGGGACTAGCGGAGGAAACGAGCAGTACTTC.

The rearrangement uses TRBV7-2 and TRBJ2-5, with TRBD2 as a possible D gene (6 bases). This CDR3 has 14 amino acids. The V end lost 5 bases, the J end lost 3 bases, and 13 bases lay between the germline ends. Germline-derived CDR1 and CDR2 are SGHTA and FQGNSA. The CDR3 loop reads CASSRRGDKETQYF. CDR3 nucleotide sequence: TGTGCCAGCAGCCGGAGGGGAGACAAAGAGACCCAGTACTTC.

This chain links TRBV27 with TRBJ1-2; 7 nucleotides align to TRBD1. CDR3 length: 13 amino acids. V lost 5 bases, J lost 4 bases, and 4 bases stayed unmatched. Germline V gene sequence: CDR1 MNHEY, CDR2 SMNVEV (reference sequence). The CDR3 nucleotides read TGTGCCAGCAGTGCGACAGGGTCCTATGGCTACACCTTC. Translating gives CASSATGSYGYTF.

The CDR3 region has the DNA TGTGCCAGCAGTTACTCAAGAGGGGGAGAAAAACTGTTTTTT. Translation gives CASSYSRGGEKLFF. This chain connects TRBV6-6 to TRBJ1-4; possible D gene TRBD1, 6 bases. The V end was cut by 0 bases, the J end by 8 bases, with 10 bases between. The CDR3 is 14 amino acids. Germline CDR1 reads MNHNY; CDR2 reads SVGAGI (reference sequence).

DNA of the CDR3: TGTGCCAGCAGTTACCTGTCCGGGACAGGGAACCAGCAGTACTTC. This translates into CASSYLSGTGNQQYF. The chain employs TRBV6-2 or TRBV6-3 and TRBJ2-7, with 9 bases aligning to TRBD1. Germline lookup yields CDR1 MNHEY and CDR2 SVGEGT. The CDR3 extends over 15 amino acids. Losses at the gene ends were 2 bases for V and 8 bases for J; bases not matched to a gene: 10.

The rearrangement uses TRBV2 and TRBJ2-1; 13 positions agree with TRBD2. The CDR3 sequence is 15 residues long. Trimming took 3 bases from V and 6 from J; bases not matched to a gene: 2. The V gene's germline CDR1 is SNHLY and CDR2 FYNNEI. CDR3 loop: CASSDTSGRANEQFF. CDR3 nucleotide sequence: TGTGCCAGCAGTGATACTAGCGGGAGGGCCAATGAGCAGTTCTTC. Looking up the rest from reference TRBV2 and TRBJ2-1 gives the full variable domain: EPEVTQTPSHQVTQMGQEVILRCVPISNHLYFYWYRQILGQKVEFLVSFYNNEISEKSEIFDDQFSVERPDGSNFTLKIRSTKLEDSAMYFCASSDTSGRANEQFFGPGTRLTVL.

Details on this clone: One end of the junction fails to match germline, which may point to a read error. CDR3 loop: CASSLGIQGYGEQFF. Written as DNA, the CDR3 is TGTGCTAGCAGCTTGGGGATACAGGGATATGGTGAGCAGTTCTTC. V is TRBV7-7 and J is TRBJ2-1, with D possibly TRBD1 on 6 matching bases. Germline V gene sequence: CDR1 SSHAT, CDR2 FNYEAQ (reference sequence). The CDR3 is made up of 15 amino acids.

This chain joins TRBV2 and TRBJ2-2, with 8 bases identical to TRBD1. The trim removed 5 bases at V and 6 bases at J, leaving 2 bases unmatched. Germline V lookup: CDR1 SNHLY, CDR2 FYNNEI. CDR3 length equals 13 residues. CDR3 sequence: CASSKTGAGELFF. The DNA for the CDR3 is TGTGCCAGCAGTAAGACAGGGGCCGGGGAGCTGTTTTTT.

The chain has TRBV28 and TRBJ1-2; D possibly corresponds to TRBD1 (5 bases). V was shortened by 5 bases and J by 9 bases, with 10 bases between the two germline ends. The CDR3 runs 11 residues. Germline CDR1 MDHEN, CDR2 SYDVKM. CDR3 sequence: CASSQQVSYTF. In DNA, the CDR3 is TGTGCCAGCAGTCAACAGGTTAGCTACACCTTC.

This CDR3 is CASTYTRPGETQYF. In DNA, the CDR3 is TGCGCCAGCACCTACACTCGGCCGGGGGAGACCCAGTACTTC. The genes are TRBV5-1 and TRBJ2-5, with D possibly matching TRBD2 (5 bases). Germline CDR1 reads SGHRS; CDR2 reads YFSETQ. CDR3 length: 14 amino acids. V shed 6 bases and J shed 5 bases, with 17 bases lying between them.